The next 32 T cell receptor beta chains were all read from a single sample in a study of shared clonotypes between healthy human individuals (dated by TCRdb to 2019 to 2021). The library was made by the immunoSEQ multiplex PCR assay. TCRdb retrieved this table from immuneACCESS and kept in-frame rearrangements only. Not all clones are present; in checked studies, unresolved V genes account for under half, and no reason is known for the remainder. The sample yields about 1.1 million clones; around 78% were counted once. Of the sample, 0.5% to 0.65% is held by the ten largest clones. Sequencing was done on a sample of memory CD4+ T cells from PBMCs. The intended sense of this specimen's cell subset or site label: CD45RA-negative fraction. All receptors derive from a young man in good health. Some clones in this sample may be carry-over from other donors' samples.

J is TRBJ1-1 and V is TRBV7-3; D is unresolved. Germline V lookup: CDR1 SGHTA, CDR2 FQGTGA. This CDR3 contains 14 residues. Between the trimmed V and J ends, which lost 0 bases and 2 bases, there was a span of 7 bases. For the CDR3, the DNA is TGTGCCAGCAGCTTAACCGGGGATAACACTGAAGCTTTCTTT. It codes for CASSLTGDNTEAFF.

Only one count was recorded for this clone. This rearrangement joins TRBV28 to TRBJ1-2, with no clear D. With 6 bases removed from V and 7 bases from J, the gap between germline ends came to 12 bases. Germline V lookup: CDR1 MDHEN, CDR2 SYDVKM. The CDR3 spans 12 residues. This CDR3 is CASRYSLGGYTF. DNA for the CDR3: TGTGCCAGCAGATACTCCCTGGGTGGCTACACCTTC.

The CDR3 protein is CASSLSNRYYGYTF. The CDR3 DNA reads as TGTGCCAGCAGTTTATCGAACCGCTACTATGGCTACACCTTC. The rearrangement links TRBV27 to TRBJ1-2; D not certain. Trimming removed 0 bases from V and 3 bases from J, with 8 bases in between. CDR1 is MNHEY and CDR2 is SMNVEV in the germline V gene (reference sequence). The CDR3 consists of 14 residues.

The chain is built from TRBV28 and TRBJ2-7; D is ambiguous. This CDR3 is 11 amino acids long. V was pared by 5 bases and J by 4 bases, with 6 bases between. The V gene's germline CDR1 is MDHEN and CDR2 SYDVKM. CDR3 residues: CASSKHYEQYF. The CDR3 DNA reads TGTGCCAGCAGTAAACATTACGAGCAGTACTTC.

As concerns this clone: Other DNA sequences in this sample translate to the same CDR3. The CDR3 is CASSLSLAGSYNEQFF. For the CDR3, the DNA is TGTGCCAGCAGCTTGAGTCTAGCGGGCTCCTACAATGAGCAGTTCTTC. The rearrangement links TRBV7-9 to TRBJ2-1, with TRBD2 matching 8 bases. Germline assignment: CDR1 SEHNR and CDR2 FQNEAQ (reference sequence). CDR3 length: 16 residues. J gave up 0 bases and V 3 bases, and 4 bases lay outside the gene matches.

J is TRBJ1-2 and V is TRBV5-1, with D possibly TRBD1 on 6 matching bases. The CDR3 runs to 13 residues. Deletions cut 4 bases from V and 6 bases from J, with 13 bases between. Germline V gene data show CDR1 as SGHRS and CDR2 as YFSETQ. The CDR3 nucleotides read TGCGCCAGCAGCCTCGGGGGGCTTAATGGCTACACCTTC. Amino acids: CASSLGGLNGYTF.

This clone came up once. The CDR3 sequence is CASAGQGKNIQYF. CDR3 nucleotide sequence: TGTGCCAGCGCGGGACAGGGGAAAAACATTCAGTACTTC. This chain connects TRBV2 to TRBJ2-4; 10 bases fit TRBD1. Trimming took 8 bases from V and 4 from J; bases not matched to a gene: 2. Germline CDR1 is SNHLY and CDR2 is FYNNEI. The CDR3 is 13 amino acids. Together with reference TRBV2 and TRBJ2-4, the CDR3 gives the full variable domain: EPEVTQTPSHQVTQMGQEVILRCVPISNHLYFYWYRQILGQKVEFLVSFYNNEISEKSEIFDDQFSVERPDGSNFTLKIRSTKLEDSAMYFCASAGQGKNIQYFGAGTRLSVL.

V is TRBV6-5 and J is TRBJ1-1; possible D gene TRBD1, 5 bases. V was trimmed by 8 bases and J by 2 bases, leaving 9 bases between them. The CDR3 extends over 12 amino acids. Germline CDR1 MNHEY, CDR2 SVGAGI. Here the CDR3 DNA reads TGTGCCAGCGGGCGGGGCAACACTGAAGCTTTCTTT. This codes for CASGRGNTEAFF.

V gene TRBV27 combines with J gene TRBJ2-1; D is perhaps TRBD1 or TRBD2 (6 bases each). V lost 5 bases and J 0 bases, leaving 11 bases between the germline ends. CDR1 MNHEY and CDR2 SMNVEV come from the germline V gene (reference sequence). The CDR3 contains 15 residues. The CDR3 loop is CASSKGGGSYNEQFF. The DNA of the CDR3 is TGTGCCAGCAGTAAAGGAGGGGGCTCCTACAATGAGCAGTTCTTC.

The V and J genes are TRBV21-1 and TRBJ2-4; the table's TRBD2 call for D was not verified on the DNA. TRBV21-1 is marked as a pseudogene. CDR3 length: 14 amino acids. CDR3: CASSIRRWRGQQYF. The CDR3 nucleotides read TGTGCCAGCAGCATACGAAGGTGGCGGGGGCAGCAGTACTTC.

This clone was detected ten times or more. In DNA form, the CDR3 reads TGCGCCAGCAGCTTAGGAGGGGCAGACTATGAGCAGTTCTTC. Its translation is CASSLGGADYEQFF. This sequence joins TRBV5-1 and TRBJ2-1; TRBD2 is a possible D gene (6 bases). Between the trimmed V and J ends, which lost 2 bases and 8 bases, there was a span of 14 bases. The CDR3 length is 14 residues. The V gene's germline CDR1 is SGHRS and CDR2 YFSETQ.

This clone was counted ten times or more. The chain joins TRBV5-1 to TRBJ2-4, with D possibly TRBD1 on 6 matching bases. This CDR3 region has 14 residues. Between the trimmed V and J ends, which lost 5 bases and 2 bases, there was a span of 11 bases. The V gene's germline CDR1 is SGHRS and CDR2 YFSETQ. The CDR3 loop is CASRTQGPKNIQYF. The CDR3 bases are TGCGCCAGCAGAACGCAGGGGCCCAAAAACATTCAGTACTTC.

The chain has TRBV2 and TRBJ1-2, with TRBD1 matching 7 bases. The CDR3 length is 12 residues. V lost 8 bases and J lost 10; bases outside the gene matches: 10. Germline loops: CDR1 SNHLY, CDR2 FYNNEI. The CDR3 DNA follows: TGTGCCAGCGGACTACAGGGGTTGGACTACACCTTC. Its protein is CASGLQGLDYTF.

This clone was counted between two and nine times. The CDR3 spells CASSPRFRGVAFF. In nucleotides, the CDR3 is TGTGCCAGTAGTCCCCGATTCAGGGGTGTAGCTTTCTTT. V and J are TRBV19 and TRBJ1-1; TRBD1 might be the D (6 bases). V gave up 5 bases and J gave up 10 bases, with 17 bases separating them. The CDR3 has 13 residues. In germline, CDR1 is LNHDA, CDR2 SQIVND (reference sequence).

The genes are TRBV5-1 and TRBJ2-2, with TRBD1 identical over 11 bases. CDR3 length: 14 residues. The V and J ends lost 4 bases and 6 bases, in that order; junction bases with no gene match: 2. Germline CDR1 is SGHRS and CDR2 is YFSETQ. CDR3 sequence: CASSEGQGAGELFF. The CDR3 DNA reads TGCGCCAGCAGCGAGGGACAGGGGGCCGGGGAGCTGTTTTTT.

This chain connects TRBV7-9 to TRBJ2-3; 12 positions match TRBD2. Germline CDR1 SEHNR, CDR2 FQNEAQ (reference sequence). This CDR3 is 16 amino acids long. With V trimmed by 2 bases and J by 8 bases, 8 bases remained unmatched. The CDR3 DNA reads as TGTGCCAGCAGCTTACCGACTAGCGGGAGATCGGGTACGCAGTATTTT. Translation gives CASSLPTSGRSGTQYF.

The rearrangement links TRBV4-3 to TRBJ2-3; D gene ambiguous. Germline CDR1 and CDR2: LGHNA and YSLEER. The CDR3 is 14 residues long. V shed 4 bases and J shed 11 bases, with 19 bases lying between them. The CDR3 loop reads CASSPSSRGERQYF. CDR3 nucleotide sequence: TGCGCCAGCAGCCCCTCTTCCCGTGGAGAGAGGCAGTATTTT.

The chain joins TRBV5-1 to TRBJ2-3, with D tentatively TRBD2 (5 bases). With 2 bases removed from V and 1 base from J, the gap between germline ends came to 14 bases. The CDR3 covers 16 residues. Germline lookup yields CDR1 SGHRS and CDR2 YFSETQ. The CDR3 is CASSLGGLGGTDTQYF. For the CDR3, the DNA is TGCGCCAGCAGCTTAGGCGGGTTGGGAGGCACAGATACGCAGTATTTT.

The V call is TRBV7-3, the J call TRBJ2-1, with D perhaps TRBD2 (5 bases). CDR1 and CDR2 (germline): SGHTA, FQGTGA. CDR3 length equals 14 residues. Trimming pared 5 bases from V and 12 bases from J, leaving 20 bases between. In DNA, the CDR3 is TGTGCCAGCAGCCCCTGGGCTAGCCAGTTTTTGCAGTTCTTC. It yields the protein CASSPWASQFLQFF. The variable domain in full, completed from reference TRBV7-3 and TRBJ2-1, reads GAGVSQTPSNKVTEKGKYVELRCDPISGHTALYWYRQSLGQGPEFLIYFQGTGAADDSGLPNDRFFAVRPEGSVSTLKIQRTERGDSAVYLCASSPWASQFLQFFGPGTRLTVL.

The chain is built from TRBV27 and TRBJ1-5; TRBD1 matches 7 bases. There are 14 residues in the CDR3. The germline V gene encodes CDR1 MNHEY and CDR2 SMNVEV (reference sequence). Trimming at V came to 5 bases and at J to 1 base, leaving 2 bases not matched to a gene. For the CDR3, the DNA is TGTGCCAGCAGTCAGGGGGACAGCAATCAGCCCCAGCATTTT. Encoded protein: CASSQGDSNQPQHF.

The rearrangement uses TRBV29-1 and TRBJ2-3, with a weak D call TRBD2 (6 bases). V dropped 6 bases and J dropped 1 base, with 8 bases sitting between them. This CDR3 has 12 amino acids. Germline values: CDR1 SQVTM, CDR2 ANQGSEA. In DNA, the CDR3 is TGCAGCGTCGGGGAGGGCACAGATACGCAGTATTTT. Protein sequence: CSVGEGTDTQYF.

This chain connects TRBV7-9 to TRBJ2-1; TRBD2 is a possible D gene (6 bases). The germline V and J ends were trimmed by 3 bases and 7 bases, with 16 bases remaining between them. The germline CDR1 and CDR2 sequences are SEHNR and FQNEAQ (reference sequence). The CDR3 contains 15 residues. The CDR3 sequence is CASSFTGDWANEQFF. The CDR3 DNA sequence: TGTGCCAGCAGCTTTACGGGGGATTGGGCTAATGAGCAGTTCTTC. Drawing the rest from reference TRBV7-9 and TRBJ2-1, the complete variable domain is DTGVSQNPRHKITKRGQNVTFRCDPISEHNRLYWYRQTLGQGPEFLTYFQNEAQLEKSRLLSDRFSAERPKGSFSTLEIQRTEQGDSAMYLCASSFTGDWANEQFFGPGTRLTVL.

V gene TRBV4-2 combines with J gene TRBJ1-3; D is possibly TRBD1 (6 bases). This CDR3 spans 17 amino acids. Germline V gives CDR1 LGHNA, CDR2 YNFKEQ. V lost 4 bases and J lost 0, with 16 bases in between. CDR3 protein: CASSPEGGQYSGNTIYF. The CDR3 DNA reads TGTGCCAGCAGCCCAGAGGGGGGACAATACTCTGGAAACACCATATATTTT.

The V and J genes are TRBV7-3 and TRBJ1-1; D is unclear. This CDR3 spans 12 amino acids. Germline loops: CDR1 SGHTA, CDR2 FQGTGA. The V end was cut by 5 bases, the J end by 4 bases, with 8 bases between. In DNA form, the CDR3 reads TGTGCCAGCAGCACCCCGGGCACTGAAGCTTTCTTT. Encoded protein: CASSTPGTEAFF. Filled out from reference TRBV7-3 and TRBJ1-1, the complete variable domain reads GAGVSQTPSNKVTEKGKYVELRCDPISGHTALYWYRQSLGQGPEFLIYFQGTGAADDSGLPNDRFFAVRPEGSVSTLKIQRTERGDSAVYLCASSTPGTEAFFGQGTRLTVV.

V usage is TRBV18 and J usage is TRBJ1-4, with 9 positions matching TRBD1. Trimming at V came to 3 bases and at J to 6 bases, leaving 5 bases not matched to a gene. Germline V gene sequence: CDR1 KGHSH, CDR2 LQKENI. The CDR3 runs to 15 residues. The chain's CDR3 is CASSPGTGKDEKLFF. Here the CDR3 DNA reads TGTGCCAGCTCACCGGGGACAGGGAAAGATGAAAAACTGTTTTTT.

The CDR3 loop reads CASSSEDGGYTF. The CDR3 region has the DNA TGTGCCAGCAGTTCAGAGGACGGTGGCTACACCTTC. The chain recombines TRBV6-5 with TRBJ1-2; D not certain. Trimming shortened V by 4 bases and J by 7 bases, and 10 bases separated the two germline ends. The CDR3 spans 12 residues. The germline V gene encodes CDR1 MNHEY and CDR2 SVGAGI.

A remark on this clone: In the same sample, other DNA sequences code for this CDR3. The J gene is TRBJ2-5, the V gene TRBV7-8; D unresolved. This CDR3 spans 13 amino acids. Trimming took off 1 base at V and 2 bases at J, with 5 bases between the two ends. The V gene's germline CDR1 is SGHVS and CDR2 FQNEAQ. The CDR3 nucleotides are TGTGCCAGCAGCTTAGGAATTCAAGAGACCCAGTACTTC. Its protein product is CASSLGIQETQYF.

The V gene is TRBV11-2, the J gene TRBJ2-5; 7 bases map to TRBD1. J gave up 4 bases and V 3 bases, and 11 bases lay outside the gene matches. Germline V CDR1 and CDR2: SGHAT, FQNNGV. The CDR3 extends over 16 amino acids. In DNA form, the CDR3 reads TGTGCCAGCAGCTTGGGGACGGGACAGTCGGGAGAGACCCAGTACTTC. This codes for CASSLGTGQSGETQYF.

V gene TRBV28 combines with J gene TRBJ2-6; 8 bases match TRBD1. There are 18 residues in the CDR3. CDR1 MDHEN and CDR2 SYDVKM come from the germline V gene. V lost 3 bases, J lost 4 bases, and 11 bases stayed unmatched. The CDR3 loop is CASSFPGQGARGANVLTF. CDR3 in DNA: TGTGCCAGCAGTTTCCCAGGGCAGGGGGCGAGAGGGGCCAACGTCCTGACTTTC.

The rearrangement uses TRBV5-1 and TRBJ2-3; 15 bases agree with TRBD2. CDR3 length equals 18 residues. CDR1 and CDR2 from the germline V gene are SGHRS and YFSETQ. V dropped 4 bases and J dropped 2; count of bases not matched to a gene: 8. The CDR3 loop reads CASSPGGLAGGVTDTQYF. Here the CDR3 DNA reads TGCGCCAGCAGCCCTGGGGGACTAGCGGGAGGCGTCACAGATACGCAGTATTTT. The variable domain in full, with the rest retrieved from reference TRBV5-1 and TRBJ2-3, is KAGVTQTPRYLIKTRGQQVTLSCSPISGHRSVSWYQQTPGQGLQFLFEYFSETQRNKGNFPGRFSGRQFSNSRSEMNVSTLELGDSALYLCASSPGGLAGGVTDTQYFGPGTRLTVL.

The CDR3 protein is CASSLLNFPHTDTQYF. For the CDR3, the DNA is TGTGCCAGCAGTTTACTGAACTTCCCCCACACAGATACGCAGTATTTT. The gene calls are TRBV27 and TRBJ2-3; D unresolved. CDR1 and CDR2 from the germline V gene are MNHEY and SMNVEV (reference sequence). The CDR3 is 16 amino acids. V shed 2 bases and J shed 2 bases, with 14 bases lying between them.

V and J are TRBV7-2 and TRBJ1-5; 7 bases are a match to TRBD1. Trimming removed 6 bases from V and 8 bases from J; junction bases left unmatched: 13. This CDR3 has 15 amino acids. Per germline, CDR1 SGHTA and CDR2 FQGNSA. CDR3 in amino acids: CASSNSGQDFEPQHF. CDR3 in DNA: TGTGCCAGCAGTAATAGCGGACAGGACTTTGAGCCCCAGCATTTT.